A single sample is the source of the 31 T cell receptor beta chains below, sequenced in a study of T cell repertoires in ileal Crohn's disease. Generated by immunoSEQ multiplex PCR, the TCRdb table keeps only in-frame clones and is missing some. In the table there are some 2,600 clones, over 75% of which are singletons. What was sequenced was ileal tissue. The receptors were sampled from an adult with Crohn's disease.

This clone was counted between two and nine times. V and J are TRBV9 and TRBJ2-2, with 10 bases matching TRBD1. Germline V CDR1 and CDR2: SGDLS, YYNGEE. This CDR3 is built from 20 residues. V lost 2 bases, J lost 4 bases, and 17 bases stayed unmatched. CDR3 loop: CASSVSSTGWTGGRTGELFF. The CDR3 DNA reads TGTGCCAGCAGCGTCTCCTCCACTGGCTGGACAGGGGGTCGCACCGGGGAGCTGTTTTTT.

The chain uses TRBV10-1 and TRBJ1-1; D might be TRBD1 (6 bases). CDR1 is WNHNN, CDR2 SYGVQD, per germline (reference sequence). The V end lost 0 bases, the J end lost 5 bases, and 13 bases lay between the germline ends. This CDR3 spans 15 amino acids. In nucleotides, the CDR3 is TGCGCCAGCAGTGAGTCATGGGGGCTTGGGACTGAAGCTTTCTTT. This translates into CASSESWGLGTEAFF.

J is TRBJ1-1 and V is TRBV10-3, with a weak D call TRBD1 (6 bases). Germline V gene sequence: CDR1 ENHRY, CDR2 SYGVKD. The CDR3 consists of 14 residues. V lost 3 bases, J lost 2 bases, and 10 bases lay in between. The CDR3 sequence: CAISERQANTEAFF. DNA of the CDR3: TGTGCCATCAGTGAAAGACAGGCTAACACTGAAGCTTTCTTT.

V gene TRBV18 combines with J gene TRBJ1-5, with 8 bases matching TRBD1. The germline V gene has CDR1 KGHSH and CDR2 LQKENI. The CDR3 length is 15 residues. J gave up 6 bases and V 2 bases, and 6 bases lay outside the gene matches. Here the CDR3 DNA reads TGTGCCAGCTCACCATCGTCAGGGGGCACTCAGCCCCAGCATTTT. Translating it yields CASSPSSGGTQPQHF.

V is TRBV27 and J is TRBJ2-7, with TRBD2 identical over 8 bases. Germline V gene sequence: CDR1 MNHEY, CDR2 SMNVEV (reference sequence). The CDR3 covers 13 residues. The V segment lost 9 bases and the J segment 5 bases; nucleotides outside the gene matches: 9. CDR3 sequence: CASTGGSRHEQYF. The CDR3 coding sequence is TGTGCCAGTACGGGGGGGTCCAGGCACGAGCAGTACTTC.

This clone was counted a few times. This sequence joins TRBV14 and TRBJ2-3; TRBD1 might be the D (6 bases). Germline-derived CDR1 and CDR2 are SGHDN and FVKESK. This CDR3 spans 16 amino acids. The V gene lost 0 bases and the J gene lost 1 base, with 11 bases spanning the gap. Here the CDR3 reads CASSQDPGVGTDTQYF. The DNA for the CDR3 is TGTGCCAGCAGCCAAGATCCAGGGGTTGGCACAGATACGCAGTATTTT.

Of note for this clone: At one end the junction does not follow the germline gene, possibly because of a read error. The chain carries TRBV7-7 and TRBJ2-1, with 10 bases identical to TRBD2. The CDR3 extends over 15 amino acids. Per the germline V gene, CDR1 is SSHAT and CDR2 is FNYEAQ (reference sequence). In DNA form, the CDR3 reads TGTGCTAGCAGCCCTAGCGGGGGTTCCTACAATGAGCAGTTCTTC. It encodes CASSPSGGSYNEQFF.

The CDR3: CASSYGPPWANVLTF. The CDR3 nucleotides are TGTGCCAGCAGTTACGGGCCCCCGTGGGCCAACGTCCTGACTTTC. V is TRBV6-5 and J is TRBJ2-6; D remains unclear. V was shortened by 2 bases and J by 5 bases, with 10 bases between the two germline ends. CDR1 and CDR2 (germline): MNHEY, SVGAGI. This CDR3 comprises 15 residues.

The gene calls are TRBV28 and TRBJ2-7; no firm D call. V lost 4 bases, J lost 5 bases, and 21 bases lay in between. From germline, CDR1 is MDHEN and CDR2 SYDVKM. The CDR3 has 16 amino acids. The CDR3 reads CASSYPTTGRLNEQYF. The CDR3 coding sequence is TGTGCCAGCAGTTACCCGACGACGGGTCGGCTTAACGAGCAGTACTTC.

CDR3 sequence reads: CASSRGGGRETQYF. The CDR3 coding sequence is TGCGCCAGCAGCCGCGGGGGGGGTCGGGAGACCCAGTACTTC. The rearrangement links TRBV5-1 to TRBJ2-5; 9 bases are a match to TRBD2. Trimming took 4 bases from V and 5 from J; bases not matched to a gene: 6. The V gene's germline CDR1 is SGHRS and CDR2 YFSETQ. The CDR3 contains 14 residues. The full variable domain, with the rest looked up from reference TRBV5-1 and TRBJ2-5, is KAGVTQTPRYLIKTRGQQVTLSCSPISGHRSVSWYQQTPGQGLQFLFEYFSETQRNKGNFPGRFSGRQFSNSRSEMNVSTLELGDSALYLCASSRGGGRETQYFGPGTRLLVL.

In its sample, this clone was seen a few times. Different DNA sequences within this sample yield the same CDR3. This chain connects TRBV27 to TRBJ1-2; TRBD1 matches at 10 bases. CDR3 length: 14 residues. The germline V gene has CDR1 MNHEY and CDR2 SMNVEV (reference sequence). Germline trimming cut 4 bases from V and 3 bases from J; bases unmatched to any gene: 2. Here the CDR3 DNA reads TGTGCCAGCAGTTGGGGACAGGGGTACTATGGCTACACCTTC. Translation gives CASSWGQGYYGYTF.

With regard to this clone: Other DNA sequences of this sample code for an identical CDR3. The chain joins TRBV4-1 to TRBJ1-3; the D is unclear. The CDR3 covers 14 residues. V was shortened by 0 bases and J by 7 bases, with 10 bases between the two germline ends. CDR1 is MGHRA, CDR2 YSYEKL, per germline. The CDR3 bases are TGCGCCAGCAGCCAAGATCACAGTAGGAACACCATATATTTT. This translates into CASSQDHSRNTIYF.

This clone showed up just a few times. The V call is TRBV16, the J call TRBJ1-2; D might be TRBD1 (5 bases). Trimming took off 1 base at V and 6 bases at J, with 12 bases between the two ends. CDR1 is KGHSY, CDR2 FQNENV, per germline. The CDR3 contains 14 residues. The CDR3 reads CASSQWQGGNGYTF. The CDR3 DNA is TGTGCCAGCAGCCAATGGCAGGGAGGTAATGGCTACACCTTC. Full variable domain (remainder filled in from reference TRBV16 and TRBJ1-2): GEEVAQTPKHLVRGEGQKAKLYCAPIKGHSYVFWYQQVLKNEFKFLISFQNENVFDETGMPKERFSAKCLPNSPCSLEIQATKLEDSAVYFCASSQWQGGNGYTFGSGTRLTVV.

DNA of the CDR3: TGCGCCAGCAGTGAGGGGGAGGTCGGGGAGCTGTTTTTT. Amino acids: CASSEGEVGELFF. J is TRBJ2-2 and V is TRBV10-1; D perhaps matches TRBD2 (6 bases). V shed 2 bases and J shed 7 bases, with 8 bases lying between them. CDR3 length equals 13 residues. The germline V gene encodes CDR1 WNHNN and CDR2 SYGVQD (reference sequence).

The CDR3 DNA sequence: TGTGCCAGCACTATTTCGGGTTCCAAAAACATTCAGTACTTC. Translation gives CASTISGSKNIQYF. V usage is TRBV5-6 and J usage is TRBJ2-4; D uncertain. The ends were cut back, 6 bases at V and 2 bases at J, with 12 bases in the middle. In germline, CDR1 is SGHDT, CDR2 YYEEEE. The CDR3 runs to 14 residues.

This sequence joins TRBV2 and TRBJ2-7, with a possible D match to TRBD1 (6 bases). The CDR3 is made up of 15 amino acids. Germline lookup yields CDR1 SNHLY and CDR2 FYNNEI. The germline V and J ends were trimmed by 1 base and 3 bases, with 13 bases remaining between them. CDR3 nucleotides: TGTGCCAGCAGTGAAGGGACAGTGGGATACTACGAGCAGTACTTC. Its translation: CASSEGTVGYYEQYF. The whole variable domain, filled in from reference TRBV2 and TRBJ2-7, reads EPEVTQTPSHQVTQMGQEVILRCVPISNHLYFYWYRQILGQKVEFLVSFYNNEISEKSEIFDDQFSVERPDGSNFTLKIRSTKLEDSAMYFCASSEGTVGYYEQYFGPGTRLTVT.

The chain employs TRBV5-1 and TRBJ1-5, with 9 bases aligning to TRBD1. The V gene's germline CDR1 is SGHRS and CDR2 YFSETQ. V was clipped by 0 bases and J by 5 bases; unmatched bases: 3. This CDR3 comprises 15 residues. DNA of the CDR3: TGCGCCAGCAGCTTGGGGGACAGGGCAGATCAGCCCCAGCATTTT. As protein: CASSLGDRADQPQHF.

The V gene is TRBV6-5, the J gene TRBJ1-1; 8 bases line up with TRBD1. The CDR3 is 12 residues long. Germline values: CDR1 MNHEY, CDR2 SVGAGI. The V segment lost 10 bases and the J segment 4 bases; nucleotides outside the gene matches: 5. The CDR3 nucleotides read TGTGCCACCGGACAGGGTTCCACTGAAGCTTTCTTT. Its translation: CATGQGSTEAFF.

This chain links TRBV10-3 with TRBJ1-1; D unresolved. The germline V gene encodes CDR1 ENHRY and CDR2 SYGVKD. The V end lost 2 bases, the J end lost 1 base, and 8 bases lay between the germline ends. The CDR3 is 14 residues long. CDR3 sequence reads: CAISEGPPNTEAFF. CDR3 in DNA: TGTGCCATCAGTGAGGGGCCACCGAACACTGAAGCTTTCTTT.

This chain joins TRBV29-1 and TRBJ2-7, with TRBD2 identical over 7 bases. The trim removed 8 bases at V and 5 bases at J, leaving 18 bases unmatched. This CDR3 region has 15 residues. From germline, CDR1 is SQVTM and CDR2 ANQGSEA. CDR3 amino acids: CSHTISSGTSHEQYF. The CDR3 nucleotides read TGCAGCCATACGATCTCTAGCGGAACCTCTCACGAGCAGTACTTC.

The J gene is TRBJ2-1, the V gene TRBV27; 8 bases are a match to TRBD2. This CDR3 contains 14 residues. J was trimmed by 9 bases and V by 5 bases; bases with no gene match: 9. CDR1 MNHEY and CDR2 SMNVEV come from the germline V gene (reference sequence). CDR3 amino acids: CASSRSAGVGEQFF. CDR3 DNA: TGTGCCAGCAGTAGGTCAGCGGGAGTGGGTGAGCAGTTCTTC.

This sequence joins TRBV7-9 and TRBJ2-4, with 9 positions matching TRBD1. The germline V gene encodes CDR1 SEHNR and CDR2 FQNEAQ (reference sequence). After removal of 5 bases from V and 4 bases from J, the junction contained 3 bases not matched to a gene. The CDR3 has 14 amino acids. In DNA, the CDR3 is TGTGCCAGCAGCCCGACAGGGGGAAAAAACATTCAGTACTTC. It yields the protein CASSPTGGKNIQYF.

The gene calls are TRBV7-2 and TRBJ1-2; tentative D call: TRBD1 (5 bases). There are 12 residues in the CDR3. V was clipped by 4 bases and J by 8 bases, with 11 bases between them. Germline lookup yields CDR1 SGHTA and CDR2 FQGNSA. The CDR3, as DNA: TGTGCCAGCAGCTACCCAGGGTACGGCTACACCTTC. Encoded protein: CASSYPGYGYTF. The full variable domain, its missing parts supplied by reference TRBV7-2 and TRBJ1-2, is GAGVSQSPSNKVTEKGKDVELRCDPISGHTALYWYRQSLGQGLEFLIYFQGNSAPDKSGLPSDRFSAERTGGSVSTLTIQRTQQEDSAVYLCASSYPGYGYTFGSGTRLTVV.

The V and J genes are TRBV7-9 and TRBJ2-7, with TRBD2 matching 11 bases. The CDR3 runs to 16 residues. V shed 5 bases and J 2 bases; nucleotides not matched to a gene: 8. From germline, CDR1 is SEHNR and CDR2 FQNEAQ (reference sequence). The CDR3 nucleotides are TGTGCCAGCAGCGGGACTAGCGGCTTCGCAGCCTACGAGCAGTACTTC. Amino acid sequence: CASSGTSGFAAYEQYF.

V usage is TRBV27 and J usage is TRBJ1-1; the D is unclear. Looked up from germline, CDR1 is MNHEY and CDR2 is SMNVEV (reference sequence). Trimming stripped 8 bases from V and 6 bases from J, with 22 bases between. CDR3 length: 15 amino acids. The CDR3 reads CASWPLYRPNSEAFF. As DNA, the CDR3 is TGTGCCAGCTGGCCCCTTTACAGACCAAATTCTGAAGCTTTCTTT.

This chain connects TRBV30 to TRBJ2-1; 7 nucleotides match TRBD1. The CDR3 is 15 amino acids. After removal of 1 base from V and 6 bases from J, the junction contained 9 bases not matched to a gene. Germline values: CDR1 GTSNPN, CDR2 SVGIG (reference sequence). This CDR3 reads CAWSGNRGWGNEQFF. For the CDR3, the DNA is TGTGCCTGGAGTGGAAACAGGGGATGGGGCAATGAGCAGTTCTTC.

The chain combines TRBV18 with TRBJ2-6, with a tentative D call TRBD1 (5 bases). From germline, CDR1 is KGHSH and CDR2 LQKENI. V was clipped by 3 bases and J by 1 base, with 7 bases between them. The CDR3 is 15 residues long. CDR3 nucleotide sequence: TGTGCCAGCTCACCGCAGGGTTCTGGGGCCAACGTCCTGACTTTC. It specifies CASSPQGSGANVLTF.

This clone was recorded once. The gene calls are TRBV19 and TRBJ2-3; 9 positions agree with TRBD2. V dropped 7 bases and J dropped 2; count of bases not matched to a gene: 4. The CDR3 totals 14 residues. Germline V gene lookup returns CDR1 LNHDA and CDR2 SQIVND (reference sequence). The CDR3: CASTASGVTDTQYF. The CDR3 DNA is TGTGCCAGTACGGCTAGCGGGGTCACAGATACGCAGTATTTT.

The genes are TRBV5-4 and TRBJ1-6; 11 bases map to TRBD1. The J segment lost 10 bases and the V segment lost 3 bases, leaving 3 bases of the junction unmatched. The CDR3 is made up of 14 amino acids. Germline V gene sequence: CDR1 SGHNT, CDR2 YYREEE (reference sequence). The CDR3 sequence is CASSYGQGASPLHF. The CDR3 nucleotides read TGTGCCAGCAGCTACGGACAGGGGGCATCACCCCTCCACTTT. The entire variable domain, with the rest obtained from reference TRBV5-4 and TRBJ1-6, is as follows: ETGVTQSPTHLIKTRGQQVTLRCSSQSGHNTVSWYQQALGQGPQFIFQYYREEENGRGNFPPRFSGLQFPNYSSELNVNALELDDSALYLCASSYGQGASPLHFGNGTRLTVT.

This sequence joins TRBV30 and TRBJ2-7; 7 positions match TRBD1. V was pared by 3 bases and J by 4 bases, with 0 bases of the junction left unmatched. CDR3 length: 11 amino acids. Germline V gene data show CDR1 as GTSNPN and CDR2 as SVGIG (reference sequence). Here the CDR3 DNA reads TGTGCCTGGAGGACAGGGTACGAGCAGTACTTC. It is translated as CAWRTGYEQYF.

By sample share, this clone is large. The chain recombines TRBV10-3 with TRBJ1-5; a weak D match, TRBD1 (5 bases). Germline V CDR1 and CDR2: ENHRY, SYGVKD. The CDR3 extends over 15 amino acids. Trimming removed 5 bases at V and 3 bases at J, with 14 bases between. The CDR3 DNA sequence: TGTGCCATCAGTCCAACAGACAGCTTCAATCAGCCCCAGCATTTT. Encoded protein: CAISPTDSFNQPQHF.